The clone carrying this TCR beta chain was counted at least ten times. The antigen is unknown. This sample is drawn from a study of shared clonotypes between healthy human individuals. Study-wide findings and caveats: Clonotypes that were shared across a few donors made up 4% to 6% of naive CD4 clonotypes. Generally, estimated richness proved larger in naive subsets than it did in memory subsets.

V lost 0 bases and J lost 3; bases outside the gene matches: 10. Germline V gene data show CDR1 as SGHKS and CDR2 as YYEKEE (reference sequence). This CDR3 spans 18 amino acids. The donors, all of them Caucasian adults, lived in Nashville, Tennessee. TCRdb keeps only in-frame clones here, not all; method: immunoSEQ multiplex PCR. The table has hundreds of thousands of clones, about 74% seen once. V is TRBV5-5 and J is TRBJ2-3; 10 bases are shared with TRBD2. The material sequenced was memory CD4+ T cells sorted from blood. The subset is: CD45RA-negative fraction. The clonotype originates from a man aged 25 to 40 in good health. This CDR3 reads CASSLGSGRKLWTDTQYF. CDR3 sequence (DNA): TGTGCCAGCAGCTTGGGTAGCGGGAGGAAGCTGTGGACAGATACGCAGTATTTT.